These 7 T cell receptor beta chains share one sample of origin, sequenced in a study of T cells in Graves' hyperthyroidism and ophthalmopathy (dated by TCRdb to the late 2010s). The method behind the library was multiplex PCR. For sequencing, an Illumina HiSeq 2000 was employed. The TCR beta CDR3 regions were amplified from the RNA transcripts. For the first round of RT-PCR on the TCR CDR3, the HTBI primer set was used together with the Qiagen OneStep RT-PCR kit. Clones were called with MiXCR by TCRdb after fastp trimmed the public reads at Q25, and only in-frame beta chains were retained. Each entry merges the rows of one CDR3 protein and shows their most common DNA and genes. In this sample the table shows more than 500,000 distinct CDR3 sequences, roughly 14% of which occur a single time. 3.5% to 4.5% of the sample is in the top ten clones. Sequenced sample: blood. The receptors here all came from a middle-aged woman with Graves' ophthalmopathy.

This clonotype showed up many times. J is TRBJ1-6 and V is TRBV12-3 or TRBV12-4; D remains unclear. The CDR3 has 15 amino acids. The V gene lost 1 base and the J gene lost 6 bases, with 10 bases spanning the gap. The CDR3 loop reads CASSLEGLTNSPLHF. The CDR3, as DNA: TGTGCCAGCAGTTTAGAAGGGCTGACTAATTCACCCCTCCACTTT.

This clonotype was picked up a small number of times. The CDR3 region is CASSQEHNGGLGYEQYF. The CDR3, as DNA: TGTGCCAGCAGCCAAGAACATAACGGGGGCCTTGGGTACGAGCAGTACTTC. This chain connects TRBV3-1 to TRBJ2-7, with D perhaps matching TRBD1 or TRBD2 (6 bases each). V lost 0 bases and J 4 bases, leaving 19 bases between the germline ends. The length of the CDR3 is 17 residues. In germline, CDR1 is LGHDT, CDR2 YNNKEL (reference sequence).

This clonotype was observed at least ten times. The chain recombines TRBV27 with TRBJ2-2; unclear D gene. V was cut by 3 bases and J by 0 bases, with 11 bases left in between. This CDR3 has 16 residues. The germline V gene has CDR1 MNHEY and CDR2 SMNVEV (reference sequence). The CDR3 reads CASSFATRTNTGELFF. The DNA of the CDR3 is TGTGCCAGCAGTTTCGCAACTCGAACGAACACCGGGGAGCTGTTTTTT.

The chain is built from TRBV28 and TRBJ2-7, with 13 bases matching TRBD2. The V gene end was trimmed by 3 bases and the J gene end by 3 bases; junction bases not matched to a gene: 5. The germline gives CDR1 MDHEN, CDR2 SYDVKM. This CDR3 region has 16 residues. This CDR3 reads CASSLRTSGRNYEQYF. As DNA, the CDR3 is TGTGCCAGCAGTTTGAGGACTAGCGGGAGAAACTACGAGCAGTACTTC.

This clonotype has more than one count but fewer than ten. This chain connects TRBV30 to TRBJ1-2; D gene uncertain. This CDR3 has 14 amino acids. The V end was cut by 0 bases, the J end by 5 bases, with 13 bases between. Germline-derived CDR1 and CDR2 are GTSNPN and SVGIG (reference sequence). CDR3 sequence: CAWSVPPGPYGYTF. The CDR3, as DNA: TGTGCCTGGAGTGTCCCCCCCGGGCCTTATGGCTACACCTTC.

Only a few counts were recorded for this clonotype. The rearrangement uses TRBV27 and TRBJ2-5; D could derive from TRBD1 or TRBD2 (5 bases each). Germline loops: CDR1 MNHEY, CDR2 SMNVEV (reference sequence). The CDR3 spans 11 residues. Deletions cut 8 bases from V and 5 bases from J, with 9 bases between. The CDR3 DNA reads TGTGCCAGCGGGGGAAGGGAGACCCAGTACTTC. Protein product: CASGGRETQYF.

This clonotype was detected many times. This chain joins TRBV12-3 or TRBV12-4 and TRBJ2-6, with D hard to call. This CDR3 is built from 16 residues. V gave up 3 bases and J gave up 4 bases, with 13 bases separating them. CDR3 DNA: TGTGCCAGCAGTTTGTTAGTTCGAAAAGGGGCCAACGTCCTGACTTTC. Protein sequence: CASSLLVRKGANVLTF.